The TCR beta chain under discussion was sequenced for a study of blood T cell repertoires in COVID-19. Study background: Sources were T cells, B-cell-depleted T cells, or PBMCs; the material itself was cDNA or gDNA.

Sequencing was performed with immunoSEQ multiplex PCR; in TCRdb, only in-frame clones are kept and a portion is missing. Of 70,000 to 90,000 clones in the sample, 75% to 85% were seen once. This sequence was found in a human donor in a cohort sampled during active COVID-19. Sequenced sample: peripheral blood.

The CDR3 protein is CASSLYPEAGHWQPQHF. DNA for the CDR3: TGTGCCAGCAGTCTATACCCCGAGGCGGGCCACTGGCAGCCCCAGCATTTT. The genes are TRBV28 and TRBJ1-5; D is unresolved. This CDR3 has 17 residues. V was clipped by 5 bases and J by 7 bases, with 24 bases between them. In germline, CDR1 is MDHEN, CDR2 SYDVKM.